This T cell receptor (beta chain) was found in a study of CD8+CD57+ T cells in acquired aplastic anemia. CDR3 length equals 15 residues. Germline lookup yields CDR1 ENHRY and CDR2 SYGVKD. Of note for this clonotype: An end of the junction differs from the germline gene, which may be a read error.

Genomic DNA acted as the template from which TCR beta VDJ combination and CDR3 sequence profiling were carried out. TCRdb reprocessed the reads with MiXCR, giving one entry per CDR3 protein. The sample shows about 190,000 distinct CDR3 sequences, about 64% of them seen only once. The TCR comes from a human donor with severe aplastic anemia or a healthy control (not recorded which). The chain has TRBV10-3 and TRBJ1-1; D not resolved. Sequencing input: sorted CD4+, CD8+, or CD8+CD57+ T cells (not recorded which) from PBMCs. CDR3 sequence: CAISDYQVQSTKAFF. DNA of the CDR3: TGTGCCATCAGTGATTATCAGGTCCAGAGCACTAAAGCTTTCTTT.